This T cell receptor (beta chain) comes out of a study of T cell repertoires in cytomegalovirus infection. Study at large: Public signatures in TCR beta pointed to CMV infection and matching HLA type.

MiXCR, run by TCRdb on the reads, gives a single entry per CDR3 protein. Seen here are fewer than 200,000 distinct CDR3 sequences, roughly 19% observed once, and the top ten hold 2.5% to 3%. Study-level points and caveats: Accumulated public TCR beta family frequency recognized individuals carrying CMV together with the relevant HLA. CMV-specific TCR beta clonotypes restricted by HLA-C dominated the ex vivo response.

Trimming shortened V by 5 bases and J by 5 bases, and 21 bases separated the two germline ends. CDR1 SEHNR and CDR2 FQNEAQ come from the germline V gene (reference sequence). The CDR3 is 16 residues long. Worth noting for this clonotype: Its antigen remains unidentified.

Sequencing was done on a sample of PBMCs. This clonotype was sampled from a human donor in good health (CMV status not recorded). Some clones in this sample may be carry-over from other donors' samples. V usage is TRBV7-9 and J usage is TRBJ1-1; maybe TRBD1 (6 bases). CDR3 protein: CASSPGAKKIRTEAFF. The CDR3 nucleotides are TGTGCCAGCAGCCCAGGGGCCAAGAAAATAAGGACTGAAGCTTTCTTT.